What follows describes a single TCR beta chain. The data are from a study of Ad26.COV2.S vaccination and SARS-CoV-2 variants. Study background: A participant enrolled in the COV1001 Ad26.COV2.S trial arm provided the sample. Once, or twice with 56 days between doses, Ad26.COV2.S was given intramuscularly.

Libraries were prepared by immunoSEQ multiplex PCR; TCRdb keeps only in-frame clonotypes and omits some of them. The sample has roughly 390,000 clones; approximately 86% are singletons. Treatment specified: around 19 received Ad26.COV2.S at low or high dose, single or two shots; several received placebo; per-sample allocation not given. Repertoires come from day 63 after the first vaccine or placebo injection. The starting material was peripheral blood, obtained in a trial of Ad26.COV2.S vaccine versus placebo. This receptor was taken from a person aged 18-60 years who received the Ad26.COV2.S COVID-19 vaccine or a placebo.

DNA of the CDR3: TGTGCCAGTACGAACCGACAGGGGTACTATGGCTACACCTTC. Its protein is CASTNRQGYYGYTF. This chain connects TRBV19 to TRBJ1-2; 8 positions agree with TRBD1. Germline lookup yields CDR1 LNHDA and CDR2 SQIVND (reference sequence). The V gene end was trimmed by 7 bases and the J gene end by 3 bases; junction bases not matched to a gene: 7. This CDR3 comprises 14 residues.